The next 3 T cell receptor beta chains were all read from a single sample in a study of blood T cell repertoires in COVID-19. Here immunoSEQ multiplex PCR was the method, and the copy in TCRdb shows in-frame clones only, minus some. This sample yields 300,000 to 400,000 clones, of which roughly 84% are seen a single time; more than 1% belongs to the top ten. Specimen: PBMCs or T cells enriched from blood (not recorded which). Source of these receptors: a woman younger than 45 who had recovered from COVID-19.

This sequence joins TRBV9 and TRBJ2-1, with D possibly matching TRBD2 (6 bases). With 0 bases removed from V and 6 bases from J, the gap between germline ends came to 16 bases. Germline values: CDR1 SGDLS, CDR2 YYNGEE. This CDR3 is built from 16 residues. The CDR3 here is CASSVVRRAGPNEQFF. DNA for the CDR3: TGTGCCAGCAGCGTAGTTCGGCGAGCGGGCCCCAATGAGCAGTTCTTC.

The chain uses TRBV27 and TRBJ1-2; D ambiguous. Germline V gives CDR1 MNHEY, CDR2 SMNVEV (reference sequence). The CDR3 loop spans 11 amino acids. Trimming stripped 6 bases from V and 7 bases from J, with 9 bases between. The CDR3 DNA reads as TGTGCCAGCAGAAGAGGAAGTGGCTACACCTTC. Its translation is CASRRGSGYTF.

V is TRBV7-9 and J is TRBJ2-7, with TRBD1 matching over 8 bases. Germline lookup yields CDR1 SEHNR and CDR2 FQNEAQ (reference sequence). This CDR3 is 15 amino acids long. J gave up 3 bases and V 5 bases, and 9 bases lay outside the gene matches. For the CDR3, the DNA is TGTGCCAGCAGCCCGCCCTCCGGGACAGGCTACGAGCAGTACTTC. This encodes CASSPPSGTGYEQYF. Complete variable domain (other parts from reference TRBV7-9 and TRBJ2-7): DTGVSQNPRHKITKRGQNVTFRCDPISEHNRLYWYRQTLGQGPEFLTYFQNEAQLEKSRLLSDRFSAERPKGSFSTLEIQRTEQGDSAMYLCASSPPSGTGYEQYFGPGTRLTVT.